This paragraph covers one TCR beta chain sequence. Antigen specificity is unknown. V lost 0 bases and J 5 bases, leaving 10 bases between the germline ends. CDR1 GTSNPN and CDR2 SVGIG come from the germline V gene (reference sequence). This CDR3 comprises 14 residues. The entry originates in a study of cytomegalovirus exposure and HLA in healthy donors. The study's findings and limits: Solely CMV serostatus was available to characterize immune exposure.

60 Vbeta and 13 Jbeta primers were used in PCR. Profiled with immunoSEQ multiplex PCR; TCRdb holds only in-frame clones, not every one. The profile shows approximately 110,000 clones, over 65% of them singletons. The chain uses TRBV30 and TRBJ1-4, with unresolved D. This sequence originates from a man between 45 and 60 years old in good health and CMV-seronegative. Source material: PBMCs. The CDR3, as DNA: TGTGCCTGGAGTGTCGGGAGTGAGAATGAAAAACTGTTTTTT. Its protein product is CAWSVGSENEKLFF. Together with reference TRBV30 and TRBJ1-4, the CDR3 gives the full variable domain: SQTIHQWPATLVQPVGSPLSLECTVEGTSNPNLYWYRQAAGRGLQLLFYSVGIGQISSEVPQNLSASRPQDRQFILSSKKLLLSDSGFYLCAWSVGSENEKLFFGSGTQLSVL.